This TCR beta chain was recorded in a study of blood T cell repertoires in COVID-19 (TCRdb year 2020). For the study in its entirety: The collaborator samples originated in the United States, Italy and Spain and spanned the acute and convalescent phases of COVID-19. The prospective study material was composed of cDNA or gDNA derived from T cells, B-cell-depleted T cells, or PBMCs. Deeply sampled blood TCRbeta repertoires from subjects exposed to, actively infected with, or recovered from COVID-19 were included in the dataset. The repertoires were released in a freely available public database meant as a resource for research on the immune response to SARS-CoV-2. The samples were drawn from the first 160 participants of the ongoing ImmuneRACE study and from some 1,300 subjects provided by 6 global collaborators. Nearly every sample came with metadata listing a de-identified subject ID, COVID-19 status, age in years and sex. Where available, HLA class I and class II types were taken from metadata supplied by the sample provider and were not determined by assay-based typing. Broad study findings and their caveats: Clinical and demographic metadata were provided uncurated, with the amount varying by source and participant.

Collaborating institutions collected whole blood in K2EDTA tubes following their own protocols. For TCRbeta analysis, collaborators shipped samples in one of three forms: frozen whole blood, isolated PBMCs, or DNA extracted from either of those sample types. On this clone: This clone's antigen is unknown. No base quality information exists; no much larger clone differs at one position.

TCRbeta CDR3 regions were amplified from genomic DNA using the immunoSEQ Assay, a bias-controlled multiplex PCR. Per the authors' processing: Within the assay, amplification of reference gene primers was used to estimate how many nucleated cells each sample contained. To quantify the absolute abundance of each unique TCRbeta CDR3 rearrangement, sequence reads were collapsed and filtered. For each sample, productive Simpson clonality was calculated as the square root of Simpson's diversity index over productive rearrangements. This immuneACCESS table, as held by TCRdb, lists in-frame sequences with V and J called but not all clones. Of the missing ones, under half trace to an unresolved V gene in checked studies; the others have no known cause. V and J calls and clone size are given by that table; D and trimming were obtained from the DNA. The sample table holds about 250,000 clones, of which about 80% were seen once. Nearly 9% of the sample is taken by the ten largest.

The CDR1 and CDR2 encoded by the germline V gene are KGHSH and LQKENI. Measured from the cysteine to the phenylalanine, the CDR3 is 16 residues long. Only the CDR3 DNA is retained, 48 bases long and in frame from the first base. For this chain, trimming is 5 bases at the V end and 0 bases at the J end, and the number of junction bases without a gene match is 7. Sequencing was performed on peripheral blood. This TCR came from a man aged 80 or over with acute or convalescent COVID-19. Recombination connected TRBV18 to TRBJ1-3; 7 bases in the middle match TRBD1. The sequenced DNA: TGTGCCAGCTCATTGAGGACAGGTTCCTCTGGAAACACCATATATTTT. Translated, this gives CASSLRTGSSGNTIYF.